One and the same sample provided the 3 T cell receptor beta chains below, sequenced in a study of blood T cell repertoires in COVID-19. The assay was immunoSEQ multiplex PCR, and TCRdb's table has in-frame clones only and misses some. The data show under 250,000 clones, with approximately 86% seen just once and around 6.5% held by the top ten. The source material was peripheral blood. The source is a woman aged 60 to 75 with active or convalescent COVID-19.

CDR3 DNA: TGTGCCAGCAGCTTTCATCCAGCGTATGGCTACACCTTC. Its protein product is CASSFHPAYGYTF. The chain carries TRBV5-6 and TRBJ1-2; D not resolved. In germline, CDR1 is SGHDT, CDR2 YYEEEE. V shed 2 bases and J shed 5 bases, with 10 bases lying between them. The CDR3 extends over 13 amino acids.

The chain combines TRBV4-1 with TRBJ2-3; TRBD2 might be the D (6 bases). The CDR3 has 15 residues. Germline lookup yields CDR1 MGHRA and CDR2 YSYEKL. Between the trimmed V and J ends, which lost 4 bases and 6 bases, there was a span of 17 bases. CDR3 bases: TGCGCCAGCAGCCGCCAGGGACTGATTATGGATACGCAGTATTTT. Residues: CASSRQGLIMDTQYF.

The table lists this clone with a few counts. CDR3 coding DNA: TGTGCCAGCACCTTGGGTCCCCAGGGTCGAGGCTACACCTTC. Translating it yields CASTLGPQGRGYTF. The chain combines TRBV28 with TRBJ1-2, with D possibly TRBD1 on 5 matching bases. V gave up 7 bases and J gave up 8 bases, with 20 bases separating them. This CDR3 comprises 14 residues. CDR1 is MDHEN and CDR2 is SYDVKM in the germline V gene.